The 20 T cell receptor beta chains below were found in one sample sequenced in a study of blood T cell repertoires in COVID-19. The table came from immunoSEQ multiplex PCR; TCRdb's copy has only in-frame clones and leaves some out. The data show about 75,000 clones, around 79% seen once. The sample consisted of peripheral blood. The origin of the receptors is a woman of 80 years or more with active or convalescent COVID-19.

The rearrangement links TRBV7-9 to TRBJ1-6; no definite D call. Germline V gives CDR1 SEHNR, CDR2 FQNEAQ (reference sequence). The V end lost 3 bases, the J end lost 5 bases, and 8 bases lay between the germline ends. There are 14 residues in the CDR3. The CDR3 nucleotides are TGTGCCAGCAGCTTTCACACAGATAATTCACCCCTCCACTTT. Translating it yields CASSFHTDNSPLHF. The full variable domain, in which reference TRBV7-9 and TRBJ1-6 provide the parts outside the CDR3, is DTGVSQNPRHKITKRGQNVTFRCDPISEHNRLYWYRQTLGQGPEFLTYFQNEAQLEKSRLLSDRFSAERPKGSFSTLEIQRTEQGDSAMYLCASSFHTDNSPLHFGNGTRLTVT.

CDR3 DNA: TGTGCCAGCAGCCCATGGCAGCTAGTTAACACTGAAGCTTTCTTT. This codes for CASSPWQLVNTEAFF. The chain uses TRBV14 and TRBJ1-1; D unresolved. V lost 4 bases to trimming and J lost 2 bases, with 14 bases between them. Germline V lookup: CDR1 SGHDN, CDR2 FVKESK. The CDR3 contains 15 residues.

The chain combines TRBV6-2 or TRBV6-3 with TRBJ1-2; tentative D call: TRBD1 (5 bases). V gave up 3 bases and J gave up 4 bases, with 12 bases separating them. This CDR3 has 14 amino acids. In germline, CDR1 is MNHEY, CDR2 SVGEGT. The CDR3: CASSYSDRGYGYTF. The CDR3 region has the DNA TGTGCCAGCAGTTATTCCGACAGAGGCTATGGCTACACCTTC.

The chain employs TRBV30 and TRBJ2-3, with a possible D match to TRBD2 (7 bases). The CDR3 has 14 residues. V gave up 5 bases and J gave up 4 bases, with 16 bases separating them. Per germline, CDR1 GTSNPN and CDR2 SVGIG (reference sequence). CDR3 residues: CAWGVRGRADTQYF. CDR3 coding DNA: TGTGCCTGGGGGGTTAGGGGGAGGGCAGATACGCAGTATTTT.

The chain employs TRBV7-7 and TRBJ2-6; a weak D match, TRBD2 (5 bases). Germline lookup yields CDR1 SSHAT and CDR2 FNYEAQ (reference sequence). V was shortened by 8 bases and J by 0 bases, with 14 bases between the two germline ends. The CDR3 has 16 residues. As DNA, the CDR3 is TGTGCCAGCTCGGGGTTTAGTAGCTCTGGGGCCAACGTCCTGACTTTC. It is translated as CASSGFSSSGANVLTF.

The genes are TRBV5-1 and TRBJ2-1; D is uncertain. CDR1 and CDR2 from the germline V gene are SGHRS and YFSETQ. The CDR3 is 14 residues long. V gave up 7 bases and J gave up 9 bases, with 20 bases separating them. CDR3 in amino acids: CASQEAPPRGEQFF. CDR3 in DNA: TGCGCCAGCCAAGAGGCCCCCCCCCGCGGTGAGCAGTTCTTC.

The V and J genes are TRBV19 and TRBJ1-4; D may be TRBD1 (6 bases). CDR1 is LNHDA, CDR2 SQIVND, per germline (reference sequence). The CDR3 consists of 14 residues. Trimming stripped 3 bases from V and 7 bases from J, with 12 bases between. The CDR3 DNA sequence: TGTGCCAGTAGTATCCCCCACAGGGTTGAAAAACTGTTTTTT. This sequence encodes CASSIPHRVEKLFF.

This chain uses TRBV4-3 with TRBJ1-1, with D possibly TRBD1 on 5 matching bases. The germline gives CDR1 LGHNA, CDR2 YSLEER. This CDR3 has 14 residues. Trimming shortened V by 6 bases and J by 4 bases, and 15 bases separated the two germline ends. The CDR3 here is CASRPGTSGTEAFF. CDR3 nucleotide sequence: TGCGCCAGCAGGCCCGGGACTTCGGGCACTGAAGCTTTCTTT.

The chain joins TRBV2 to TRBJ2-2; D remains unclear. The CDR3 is 14 residues long. Germline values: CDR1 SNHLY, CDR2 FYNNEI. V was trimmed by 6 bases and J by 5 bases, leaving 13 bases between them. The CDR3 is CASRATLMTGELFF. The CDR3 DNA reads TGTGCCAGCAGAGCTACTCTTATGACCGGGGAGCTGTTTTTT.

There are a few counts of this clone. The CDR3 coding sequence is TGTGCCAGCAGCTTAGATGGGCCCCTTGACGAGCAGTACTTC. Translating gives CASSLDGPLDEQYF. The chain couples TRBV11-2 to TRBJ2-7; D ambiguous. Trimming stripped 0 bases from V and 5 bases from J, with 11 bases between. Germline V gives CDR1 SGHAT, CDR2 FQNNGV. CDR3 length equals 14 residues.

With respect to this clone: The junction and the germline gene differ at one end; a read error may be behind it. The genes are TRBV13 and TRBJ1-1; the D is unclear. CDR1 is PRHDT, CDR2 FYEKMQ, per germline (reference sequence). The CDR3 extends over 15 amino acids. The CDR3 loop is CASSLGRRGNPEAFF. The CDR3 DNA reads TGTGCCAGCAGCTTAGGAAGAAGAGGGAACCCTGAAGCTTTCTTT.

This sequence joins TRBV6-5 and TRBJ2-1, with 8 bases aligning to TRBD1. The J segment lost 3 bases and the V segment lost 2 bases, leaving 0 bases of the junction unmatched. The germline CDR1 and CDR2 sequences are MNHEY and SVGAGI. The CDR3 has 14 amino acids. Here the CDR3 DNA reads TGTGCCAGCAGTTACGACAGGGGCTACAATGAGCAGTTCTTC. This codes for CASSYDRGYNEQFF.

The V call is TRBV5-1, the J call TRBJ2-1; 7 bases are shared with TRBD2. Germline V gene sequence: CDR1 SGHRS, CDR2 YFSETQ. The CDR3 length is 16 residues. V shed 4 bases and J 2 bases; nucleotides not matched to a gene: 9. CDR3 bases: TGCGCCAGCAGCCTACCGGGGGGTAGGGCCTACAATGAGCAGTTCTTC. Translating it yields CASSLPGGRAYNEQFF.

V and J are TRBV18 and TRBJ2-5; 11 bases are a match to TRBD2. V shed 2 bases and J 3 bases; nucleotides not matched to a gene: 5. Germline lookup yields CDR1 KGHSH and CDR2 LQKENI. This CDR3 contains 16 residues. Here the CDR3 DNA reads TGTGCCAGCTCACCAGTAGCGGGAGGGCTGGAAGAGACCCAGTACTTC. Protein sequence: CASSPVAGGLEETQYF.

The genes are TRBV6-2 or TRBV6-3 and TRBJ1-6, with D perhaps TRBD1 (5 bases). The V and J ends lost 2 bases and 13 bases respectively, with 12 bases between them. CDR3 length equals 13 residues. The germline CDR1 and CDR2 sequences are MNHEY and SVGEGT. CDR3 loop: CASSYRGFTPLHF. In DNA, the CDR3 is TGTGCCAGCAGTTACAGGGGATTTACTCCCCTCCACTTT.

The chain is built from TRBV7-6 and TRBJ2-5; 8 bases are shared with TRBD2. Germline loops: CDR1 SGHVS, CDR2 FNYEAQ. This CDR3 region has 15 residues. Losses at the gene ends were 1 base for V and 5 bases for J; bases not matched to a gene: 6. CDR3 amino acids: CASSLGGGPGETQYF. CDR3 coding DNA: TGTGCCAGCAGCTTAGGCGGGGGGCCTGGCGAGACCCAGTACTTC.

V usage is TRBV12-3 or TRBV12-4 and J usage is TRBJ1-5, with D unclear. V shed 5 bases and J shed 7 bases, with 12 bases lying between them. The CDR3 loop spans 13 amino acids. This CDR3 is CASSRLRPQPQHF. The CDR3 DNA follows: TGTGCCAGCAGTCGACTGAGGCCCCAGCCCCAGCATTTT.

The chain carries TRBV28 and TRBJ1-1, with D unclear. The CDR3 has 13 residues. V lost 2 bases and J 10 bases, leaving 14 bases between the germline ends. In germline, CDR1 is MDHEN, CDR2 SYDVKM. CDR3 amino acids: CASSLLLFGGAFF. The CDR3 DNA is TGTGCCAGCAGTTTACTTCTCTTTGGAGGAGCTTTCTTT.

CDR3 nucleotides: TGTGCCAGCAGCTACGGCGGGGGAGGTGCTACCCGTCACCAGTACTTC. As protein: CASSYGGGGATRHQYF. The V and J genes are TRBV6-5 and TRBJ2-5, with TRBD2 matching 7 bases. Looked up from germline, CDR1 is MNHEY and CDR2 is SVGAGI. There are 16 residues in the CDR3. Trimming at V came to 6 bases and at J to 10 bases, leaving 20 bases not matched to a gene.

This chain joins TRBV2 and TRBJ1-2; D is perhaps TRBD1 (6 bases). The CDR3 has 13 amino acids. V lost 2 bases and J lost 8, with 12 bases in between. Germline-derived CDR1 and CDR2 are SNHLY and FYNNEI. CDR3 sequence (DNA): TGTGCCAGCAGTGAACTGGGGGCGCGGGGCTACACCTTC. Translation gives CASSELGARGYTF.